This TCR beta chain derives from a study of T cell responses to AZD1222 COVID-19 vaccine. Trimming removed 6 bases from V and 7 bases from J; junction bases left unmatched: 10. The CDR3 covers 15 residues. Germline loops: CDR1 SNHLY, CDR2 FYNNEI. Sequenced by immunoSEQ multiplex PCR; TCRdb stores in-frame clones only, minus some. Of 150,000 to 200,000 clones listed, 88% are singletons. The source material was peripheral blood, sampled 28 days after the second AZD1222 dose. V is TRBV2 and J is TRBJ1-4, with 8 bases lining up with TRBD1. The sequence was obtained from an adult who received the AZD1222 COVID-19 vaccine. The CDR3 loop is CASRYDRGPSEKLFF. The DNA for the CDR3 is TGTGCCAGCAGATACGACAGGGGTCCGAGTGAAAAACTGTTTTTT.